This T cell receptor (beta chain) was sequenced in a study of blood T cells in healthy people across ages. Findings and caveats of the study: Considered underestimates were the diversity estimates obtained from one million T cells.

A sample-barcoded 5' primer and a J-beta primer mix were used in a second PCR of roughly 7 to 11 cycles. A 12-random-nucleotide template-switch adaptor tagged each cDNA molecule. TCRdb re-called the 5' RACE reads through MiXCR, storing one row per CDR3 protein. Here the sample spans under 1,100,000 distinct CDR3 sequences, roughly 24% being singletons. Note on this clonotype: What it binds is not known.

Per germline, CDR1 MNHNS and CDR2 SASEGT. The ends were cut back, 1 base at V and 1 base at J, with 8 bases in the middle. The CDR3 contains 15 residues. The same data also contributed to another study, on T cells of mothers and their children. According to that study: Once extracted, all RNA went into cDNA synthesis at approximately 1.5 ug per 15 ul. Related pairs of mothers and children showed slightly higher, non-significant overlap versus unrelated pairs.

The receptor comes from a girl aged 2-9 years in good health. The sequenced material came from blood. The rearrangement uses TRBV6-1 and TRBJ2-1; D may be TRBD2 (6 bases). CDR3 bases: TGTGCCAGCAGTGAAGACGGGGGTTCCTACAATGAGCAGTTCTTC. It encodes CASSEDGGSYNEQFF.